A single T cell receptor (beta chain) is shown here with its context. Its antigen target is currently unknown. The read stops 3 residues short of the end of the CDR3; the missing end is completed from the germline J gene. Every participant had a single incident cervical HPV16 infection, and prevalent HPV16 infections were excluded. Cervical HPV DNA was detected with MY09/MY11 PCR, and genotyping was done with dot-blot hybridization. Around 14 mL of heparinized blood was centrifuged, after which the buffy coat was aliquoted, frozen at -30 degrees C, and then stored at -80 degrees C. QIAGEN kits were used to extract genomic DNA from the buffy coat specimens. The CDR3 starts with the cysteine, ends with the phenylalanine, and has 16 residues. Shown are 39 bases from within the CDR3, in frame from base 1. The germline V gene sets CDR1 to MNHEY and CDR2 to SVGEGT. Trimming removed 5 bases from V and 4 bases from J; the gene matches leave 5 bases unexplained.

The entry originates in a study of T cells in women clearing cervical HPV infection (dated 2018 in TCRdb). General notes on the study: The cases were 25 women with histologically confirmed HPV16-related CIN3 or worse, and 2 of these cases were invasive cancers. Controls were some 26 women whose single incident HPV16 infection cleared within 12 months without precancer or cancer developing. Case blood was taken at the visit when the lesion was first identified, whereas control blood was taken when infection was no longer detected. For cases, the median interval between lesion detection and blood sampling was about 140 days, with an interquartile range of roughly 80 to 200 days. Because only a few women had HLA typing data, the possibility that HLA type acted as a confounder could not be ruled out. This exploratory proof-of-principle case-control study, nested within the Guanacaste HPV Natural History Study in Costa Rica, compared TCR repertoires among women with different cervical HPV16 outcomes. Cases were matched to controls by age within five years and by the year the sample was collected. Cases had a median age of roughly 35 years compared with roughly 37 for controls, and baseline characteristics showed no significant differences between the groups. The parent cohort enrolled about 10,000 women aged 18 or older in Guanacaste, Costa Rica, during about 1993 to 1995 and followed them for more than 6 years. Quality controls consisted of five blinded duplicates per group, for a total of roughly 60 samples made up of roughly 50 participants and roughly 10 replicates.

The study at large found these results: CIN3+ cases had significantly higher TCR repertoire richness than controls across sequencing depths, but evenness did not differ between the groups. Because of the cross-sectional design, the study could not determine whether the associations came before infection or resulted from infection, and neither effector/memory subsets nor HPV-specific T cells were isolated. TRBV6-7 relative abundance was lower in cases than in controls (around 0.11% versus 0.16%; Bonferroni P = 0.0008). T-cell numbers per sample were unknown, so richness differences could reflect varying T-cell content rather than repertoire biology. Random forest classifiers that combined richness and V gene abundances separated cases from controls with an estimated AUC of around 0.87.

The immunoSEQ assay used multiplex PCR to amplify TCR beta CDR3 regions from an average of roughly 1.2 ug of genomic DNA per sample. The assay corrected primer bias using a complete synthetic TCR repertoire to establish an amplification baseline. The amplicons were sequenced using the Illumina platform. On the authors' methods: Error correction of the sequences involved clustering with frequency ratios plus a modified nearest-neighbor algorithm, after which the sequences were analyzed in the immunoSEQ Analyzer using IMGT gene definitions. At each rarefaction depth, TCR richness and evenness were averaged over 20 rarefaction repeats, and samples with fewer sequences than the depth were excluded. Wilcoxon rank sum tests with FDR correction were used to compare V, D and J gene relative abundances between the groups. An intraclass correlation of about 96% for TCR richness and an average of about 82% across 65 to 80 gene segments were obtained from the blinded duplicates. Imported from immuneACCESS, the table was reduced by TCRdb to in-frame sequences with V and J called. These copies leave out some clones; in studies compared against another copy, an unresolved V gene accounts for under half, and the cause of the remainder is not known. The V and J calls and the clone size are those of that table, but D and trimming were determined from the DNA. This sample's table carries 30,000 to 35,000 clones. The ten biggest clones cover 7.5% to 10% of the sample.

The material sequenced was blood buffy coat. This receptor was obtained from a woman between 18 and 70 years old with a cervical HPV16 infection that either progressed to CIN3+ or cleared (not recorded which). The rearranged segments are TRBV6-2 or TRBV6-3 and TRBJ2-2; 12 of the junction bases match TRBD2. CDR3 region: CASSIQGLAGTGELFF. The DNA read from the CDR3 is TGTGCCAGCAGTATCCAGGGACTAGCGGGCACCGGGGAG.